The next 20 T cell receptor beta chains were all read from a single sample in a study of early T cells in non-severe SARS-CoV-2 infection (dated by TCRdb to the early 2020s). Receptor amplification or capture employed 5' RACE. The reads were generated on a NextSeq 500. TCRdb ran its own pipeline on the public reads, namely fastp trimming at Q25 and MiXCR clone calling, and kept in-frame beta chains. A single entry per CDR3 protein holds the most common genes and DNA from its merged rows. The sample profile shows around 53,000 distinct CDR3 sequences; 7.7% of them were found once. Of the sample, roughly 6.2% is held by the ten largest clones. The sample comprised whole blood. The receptors originated from an adult who was a healthcare worker with PCR-confirmed SARS-CoV-2 infection or an uninfected control (not recorded which).

In this sample, this clonotype turned up many times. The chain recombines TRBV2 with TRBJ2-3; TRBD2 is a possible D gene (7 bases). This CDR3 has 14 residues. Germline loops: CDR1 SNHLY, CDR2 FYNNEI. The V end lost 1 base, the J end lost 9 bases, and 14 bases lay between the germline ends. CDR3 DNA sequence: TGTGCCAGCAGTGAAGATGCGGGGGCAGGCACGCAGTATTTT. Its translation: CASSEDAGAGTQYF.

This clonotype has ten or more counts. The V gene is TRBV11-2, the J gene TRBJ2-2, with D unresolved. Germline V gene sequence: CDR1 SGHAT, CDR2 FQNNGV. The V end lost 5 bases, the J end lost 4 bases, and 14 bases lay between the germline ends. The CDR3 is made up of 15 amino acids. The CDR3 protein is CASSIGTRGTGELFF. Written as DNA, the CDR3 is TGTGCCAGCAGCATAGGTACCCGTGGCACCGGGGAGCTGTTTTTT.

This clonotype has a handful of counts. The chain employs TRBV6-1 and TRBJ2-3, with TRBD1 matching 7 bases. V was clipped by 3 bases and J by 6 bases; unmatched bases: 3. Germline CDR1 reads MNHNS; CDR2 reads SASEGT. The CDR3 length is 13 residues. This CDR3 reads CASSETGKDTQYF. The CDR3, as DNA: TGTGCCAGCAGTGAGACAGGGAAGGATACGCAGTATTTT.

This clonotype has a count of ten or more. This chain joins TRBV5-5 and TRBJ1-2; 7 bases align to TRBD1. The CDR3 sequence is 13 residues long. Germline V gene sequence: CDR1 SGHKS, CDR2 YYEKEE (reference sequence). After removal of 0 bases from V and 7 bases from J, the junction contained 3 bases not matched to a gene. The DNA of the CDR3 is TGTGCCAGCAGCTTGGACAGGGGTCCTGGCTACACCTTC. This sequence encodes CASSLDRGPGYTF.

A single count supports this clonotype. The V gene is TRBV5-1, the J gene TRBJ2-7; 10 bases are shared with TRBD2. J gave up 1 base and V 1 base, and 2 bases lay outside the gene matches. The CDR3 is 15 residues long. Germline values: CDR1 SGHRS, CDR2 YFSETQ. The CDR3 DNA sequence: TGCGCCAGCAGCTTGCTAGCGGGGGTGTCCTACGAGCAGTACTTC. Translating it yields CASSLLAGVSYEQYF.

In its sample, this clonotype was seen many times. This chain links TRBV20-1 with TRBJ1-1; the D gene is possibly TRBD1 (6 bases). The CDR3 contains 14 residues. The V and J ends lost 1 base and 4 bases respectively, with 13 bases between them. The V gene's germline CDR1 is DFQATT and CDR2 SNEGSKA (reference sequence). CDR3 bases: TGCAGTGCTAGAGTGGGGGGCTGGGGCACTGAAGCTTTCTTT. Translated, it gives CSARVGGWGTEAFF.

This clonotype was seen at least ten times. The V call is TRBV18, the J call TRBJ1-4, with a weak D call TRBD1 (5 bases). The germline V gene has CDR1 KGHSH and CDR2 LQKENI. V was pared by 2 bases and J by 1 base, with 8 bases between. The CDR3 contains 15 residues. The CDR3 sequence is CASSPNQGTNEKLFF. In DNA, the CDR3 is TGTGCCAGCTCACCAAATCAGGGAACTAATGAAAAACTGTTTTTT.

This clonotype was detected ten times or more. This may be a read error: a much more frequent sequence differs by one nucleotide. As DNA, the CDR3 is TGTGCCAGCAGCTTCCAAGAGACCCAGTACTTC. It specifies CASSFQETQYF. J is TRBJ2-5 and V is TRBV11-2, with D unclear. Trimming shortened V by 3 bases and J by 1 base, and 0 bases separated the two germline ends. The CDR3 sequence is 11 residues long. Germline V CDR1 and CDR2: SGHAT, FQNNGV. Based on the CDR3 plus reference TRBV11-2 and TRBJ2-5, the full variable domain is EAGVAQSPRYKIIEKRQSVAFWCNPISGHATLYWYQQILGQGPKLLIQFQNNGVVDDSQLPKDRFSAERLKGVDSTLKIQPAKLEDSAVYLCASSFQETQYFGPGTRLLVL.

This clonotype has only a few counts. The J gene is TRBJ2-1, the V gene TRBV20-1, with a possible D match to TRBD1 (6 bases). This CDR3 has 12 residues. In germline, CDR1 is DFQATT, CDR2 SNEGSKA (reference sequence). The germline V and J ends were trimmed by 5 bases and 14 bases, with 19 bases remaining between them. CDR3 amino acids: CSAGPGADAEFF. The CDR3 DNA follows: TGCAGTGCTGGCCCAGGGGCGGACGCTGAGTTCTTC.

Only a few counts were recorded for this clonotype. The CDR3 nucleotides are TGTGCCAGCAGTGAGACAGGGAAGTTCCCCTACGAGCAGTACTTC. Translating gives CASSETGKFPYEQYF. The V and J genes are TRBV6-6 and TRBJ2-7, with 7 bases identical to TRBD1. Germline V gene lookup returns CDR1 MNHNY and CDR2 SVGAGI (reference sequence). Trimming removed 5 bases from V and 2 bases from J; junction bases left unmatched: 9. The CDR3 is 15 amino acids.

This clonotype was seen ten or more times. The chain uses TRBV29-1 and TRBJ1-5; D possibly corresponds to TRBD1 (6 bases). V lost 5 bases and J lost 7, with 18 bases in between. Germline CDR1 SQVTM, CDR2 ANQGSEA. CDR3 length: 14 amino acids. CDR3 sequence reads: CSVLLTGTGQPQHF. In nucleotides, the CDR3 is TGCAGCGTTCTACTTACAGGGACCGGACAGCCCCAGCATTTT.

This clonotype was counted many times. CDR3 region: CASFQGRVNTEAFF. The CDR3, as DNA: TGTGCCTCCTTCCAGGGCCGGGTAAACACTGAAGCTTTCTTT. The genes are TRBV12-3 or TRBV12-4 and TRBJ1-1; a possible D gene is TRBD1 (5 bases). V dropped 11 bases and J dropped 2 bases, with 18 bases sitting between them. There are 14 residues in the CDR3.

This clonotype was counted ten times or more. J is TRBJ1-5 and V is TRBV20-1; D unclear. There are 15 residues in the CDR3. Trimming pared 0 bases from V and 4 bases from J, leaving 13 bases between. Germline V CDR1 and CDR2: DFQATT, SNEGSKA (reference sequence). The CDR3 loop reads CSARDQGERNQPQHF. CDR3 bases: TGCAGTGCTAGAGATCAAGGAGAGCGGAATCAGCCCCAGCATTTT.

The CDR3 sequence: CASSRAGAGDTQYF. CDR3 sequence (DNA): TGTGCCAGCAGTCGCGCGGGGGCAGGGGATACGCAGTATTTT. V is TRBV28 and J is TRBJ2-3, with D possibly matching TRBD2 (7 bases). Germline V CDR1 and CDR2: MDHEN, SYDVKM. The CDR3 is made up of 14 amino acids. V lost 5 bases to trimming and J lost 6 bases, with 15 bases between them.

The rearrangement joins TRBV5-1 to TRBJ1-1; D remains unclear. This CDR3 has 14 amino acids. Germline V gene sequence: CDR1 SGHRS, CDR2 YFSETQ. Trimming pared 0 bases from V and 8 bases from J, leaving 14 bases between. In DNA, the CDR3 is TGCGCCAGCAGCTTGGCCGGTATTCCGGGAGAAGCTTTCTTT. This encodes CASSLAGIPGEAFF.

This clonotype was recorded many times. This sequence joins TRBV27 and TRBJ1-5, with D perhaps TRBD1 (5 bases). V was trimmed by 6 bases and J by 0 bases, leaving 15 bases between them. The CDR3 runs 16 residues. Germline CDR1 MNHEY, CDR2 SMNVEV (reference sequence). The CDR3 loop reads CASRATAVYSNQPQHF. For the CDR3, the DNA is TGTGCCAGCAGAGCGACAGCCGTTTATAGCAATCAGCCCCAGCATTTT.

In this sample, this clonotype turned up a few times. The gene calls are TRBV12-3 or TRBV12-4 and TRBJ1-2, with D unclear. This CDR3 comprises 13 residues. V was trimmed by 7 bases and J by 0 bases, leaving 9 bases between them. CDR3 residues: CASIAFSNYGYTF. CDR3 bases: TGTGCCAGCATTGCCTTTTCTAACTATGGCTACACCTTC.

This clonotype was seen a handful of times. Here the CDR3 reads CASSQVWDRTYEQYF. The CDR3 DNA reads as TGCGCCAGCAGCCAAGTATGGGACAGGACCTACGAGCAGTACTTC. V gene TRBV4-3 combines with J gene TRBJ2-7, with 8 bases aligning to TRBD1. This CDR3 spans 15 amino acids. Germline CDR1 and CDR2: LGHNA and YSLEER. J gave up 2 bases and V 1 base, and 4 bases lay outside the gene matches.

This clonotype was detected only a few times. J is TRBJ2-3 and V is TRBV14, with D possibly TRBD2 on 5 matching bases. The V gene's germline CDR1 is SGHDN and CDR2 FVKESK. The CDR3 has 16 amino acids. V shed 0 bases and J shed 6 bases, with 16 bases lying between them. Here the CDR3 reads CASSQDTGFRSDTQYF. CDR3 sequence (DNA): TGTGCCAGCAGCCAAGATACGGGGTTTAGGTCGGATACGCAGTATTTT.

The genes are TRBV30 and TRBJ2-1; D gene ambiguous. Germline V gene sequence: CDR1 GTSNPN, CDR2 SVGIG (reference sequence). Trimming pared 0 bases from V and 6 bases from J, leaving 6 bases between. This CDR3 spans 12 amino acids. CDR3 DNA sequence: TGTGCCTGGAGTGTAAGTGGCAATGAGCAGTTCTTC. This gives the protein CAWSVSGNEQFF.